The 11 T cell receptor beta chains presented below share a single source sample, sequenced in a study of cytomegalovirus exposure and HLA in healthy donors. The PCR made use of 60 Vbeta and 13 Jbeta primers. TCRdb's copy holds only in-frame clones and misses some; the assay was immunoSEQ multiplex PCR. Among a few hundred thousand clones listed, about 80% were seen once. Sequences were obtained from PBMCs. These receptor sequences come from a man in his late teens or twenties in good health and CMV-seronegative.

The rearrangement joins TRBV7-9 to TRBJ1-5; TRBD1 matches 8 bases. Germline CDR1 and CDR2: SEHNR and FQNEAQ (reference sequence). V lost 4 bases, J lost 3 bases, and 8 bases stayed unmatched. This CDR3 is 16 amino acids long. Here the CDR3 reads CASSSGQANPNQPQHF. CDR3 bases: TGTGCCAGCAGCTCGGGACAGGCGAACCCCAATCAGCCCCAGCATTTT.

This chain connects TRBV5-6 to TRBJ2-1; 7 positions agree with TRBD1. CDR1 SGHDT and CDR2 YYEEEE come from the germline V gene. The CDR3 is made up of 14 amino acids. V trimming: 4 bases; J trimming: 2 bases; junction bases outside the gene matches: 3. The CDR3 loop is CASSVGQTYNEQFF. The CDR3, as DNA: TGTGCCAGCAGCGTGGGACAGACCTACAATGAGCAGTTCTTC.

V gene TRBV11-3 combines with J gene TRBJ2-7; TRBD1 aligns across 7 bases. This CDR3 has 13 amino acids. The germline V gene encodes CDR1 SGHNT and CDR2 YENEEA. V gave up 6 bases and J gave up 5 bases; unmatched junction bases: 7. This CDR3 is CASSPTGVHEQYF. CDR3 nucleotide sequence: TGTGCCAGCAGTCCTACAGGGGTACACGAGCAGTACTTC. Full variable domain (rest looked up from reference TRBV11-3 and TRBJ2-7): EAGVVQSPRYKIIEKKQPVAFWCNPISGHNTLYWYLQNLGQGPELLIRYENEEAVDDSQLPKDRFSAERLKGVDSTLKIQPAELGDSAVYLCASSPTGVHEQYFGPGTRLTVT.

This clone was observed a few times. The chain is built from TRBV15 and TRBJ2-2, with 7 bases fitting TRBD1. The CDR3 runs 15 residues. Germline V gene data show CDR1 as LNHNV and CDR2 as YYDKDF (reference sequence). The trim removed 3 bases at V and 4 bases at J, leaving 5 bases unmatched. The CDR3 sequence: CATSRGTEPTGELFF. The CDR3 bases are TGTGCCACCAGCAGGGGGACAGAACCCACCGGGGAGCTGTTTTTT.

CDR3 nucleotides: TGTGCCAGCAGCTTGGTGACAGGCGAACCGAACTATAATTCACCCCTCCACTTT. This sequence encodes CASSLVTGEPNYNSPLHF. The J gene is TRBJ1-6, the V gene TRBV5-6; D might be TRBD1 (6 bases). Germline V gene lookup returns CDR1 SGHDT and CDR2 YYEEEE. V dropped 0 bases and J dropped 3 bases, with 16 bases sitting between them. The CDR3 loop spans 18 amino acids.

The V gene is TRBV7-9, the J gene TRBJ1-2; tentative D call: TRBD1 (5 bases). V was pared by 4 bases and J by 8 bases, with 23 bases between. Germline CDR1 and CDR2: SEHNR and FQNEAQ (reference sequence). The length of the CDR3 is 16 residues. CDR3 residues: CASSSSGVTGSGGYTF. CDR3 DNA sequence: TGTGCCAGCAGCTCCTCGGGGGTCACAGGATCGGGGGGCTACACCTTC.

CDR3 sequence reads: CASSLYPQAGGRYNEQFF. In nucleotides, the CDR3 is TGTGCCAGCAGTTTATATCCGCAAGCGGGAGGGAGATACAATGAGCAGTTCTTC. The V gene is TRBV27, the J gene TRBJ2-1; 10 bases are shared with TRBD2. The CDR3 loop spans 18 amino acids. J was trimmed by 4 bases and V by 1 base; bases with no gene match: 10. Germline CDR1 and CDR2: MNHEY and SMNVEV (reference sequence).

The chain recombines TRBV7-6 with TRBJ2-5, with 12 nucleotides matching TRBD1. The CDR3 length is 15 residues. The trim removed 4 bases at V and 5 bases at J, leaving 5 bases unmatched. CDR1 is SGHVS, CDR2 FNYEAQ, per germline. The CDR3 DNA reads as TGTGCCAGCAGCTACCCGGGACAGGGGGCTGAGACCCAGTACTTC. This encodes CASSYPGQGAETQYF.

CDR3 DNA sequence: TGTGCCTGGGGACAGGGGGAACAGCCCCAGCATTTT. Translated, it gives CAWGQGEQPQHF. V is TRBV30 and J is TRBJ1-5; 10 bases are a match to TRBD1. Germline V lookup: CDR1 GTSNPN, CDR2 SVGIG (reference sequence). V was clipped by 5 bases and J by 7 bases; unmatched bases: 2. This CDR3 spans 12 amino acids.

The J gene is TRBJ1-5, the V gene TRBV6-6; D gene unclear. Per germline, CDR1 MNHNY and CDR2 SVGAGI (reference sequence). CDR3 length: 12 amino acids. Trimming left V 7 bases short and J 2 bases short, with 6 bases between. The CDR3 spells CASNQGNQPQHF. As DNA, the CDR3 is TGTGCCAGCAACCAGGGCAATCAGCCCCAGCATTTT.

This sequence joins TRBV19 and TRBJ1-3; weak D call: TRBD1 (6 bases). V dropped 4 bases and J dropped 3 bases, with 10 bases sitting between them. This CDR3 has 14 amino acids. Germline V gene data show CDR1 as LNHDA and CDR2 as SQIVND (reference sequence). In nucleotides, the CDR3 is TGTGCCAGTAGTACCACAGGGAATGGAAACACCATATATTTT. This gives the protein CASSTTGNGNTIYF.